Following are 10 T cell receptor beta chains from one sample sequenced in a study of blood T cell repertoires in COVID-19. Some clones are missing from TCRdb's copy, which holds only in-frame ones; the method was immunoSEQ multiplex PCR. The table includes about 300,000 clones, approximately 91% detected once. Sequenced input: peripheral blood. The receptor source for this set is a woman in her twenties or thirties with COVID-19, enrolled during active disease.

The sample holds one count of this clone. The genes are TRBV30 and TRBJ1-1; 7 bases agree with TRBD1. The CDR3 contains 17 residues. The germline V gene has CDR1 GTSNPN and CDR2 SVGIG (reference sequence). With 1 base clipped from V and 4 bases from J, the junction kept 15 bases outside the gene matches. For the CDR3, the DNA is TGTGCCTGGAGTGATGAGGGGGCACGGATCGGGAGCACTGAAGCTTTCTTT. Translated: CAWSDEGARIGSTEAFF. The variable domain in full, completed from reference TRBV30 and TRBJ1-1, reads SQTIHQWPATLVQPVGSPLSLECTVEGTSNPNLYWYRQAAGRGLQLLFYSVGIGQISSEVPQNLSASRPQDRQFILSSKKLLLSDSGFYLCAWSDEGARIGSTEAFFGQGTRLTVV.

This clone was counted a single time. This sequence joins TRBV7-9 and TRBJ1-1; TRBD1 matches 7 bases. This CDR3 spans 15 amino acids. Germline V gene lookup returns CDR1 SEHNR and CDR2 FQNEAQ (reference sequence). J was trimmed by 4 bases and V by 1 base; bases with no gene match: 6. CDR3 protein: CASSLVGGATTEAFF. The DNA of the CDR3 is TGTGCCAGCAGCTTAGTAGGGGGCGCGACCACTGAAGCTTTCTTT.

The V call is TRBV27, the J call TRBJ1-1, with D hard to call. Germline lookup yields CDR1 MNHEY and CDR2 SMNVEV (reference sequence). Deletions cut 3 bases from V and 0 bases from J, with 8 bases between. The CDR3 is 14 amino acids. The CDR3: CASSFGVMNTEAFF. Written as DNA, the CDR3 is TGTGCCAGCAGTTTCGGGGTCATGAACACTGAAGCTTTCTTT.

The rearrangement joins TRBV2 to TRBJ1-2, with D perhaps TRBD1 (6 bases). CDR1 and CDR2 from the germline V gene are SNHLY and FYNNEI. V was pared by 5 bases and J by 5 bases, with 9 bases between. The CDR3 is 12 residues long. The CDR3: CASSNRAYGYTF. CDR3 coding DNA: TGTGCCAGCAGTAACAGGGCGTATGGCTACACCTTC.

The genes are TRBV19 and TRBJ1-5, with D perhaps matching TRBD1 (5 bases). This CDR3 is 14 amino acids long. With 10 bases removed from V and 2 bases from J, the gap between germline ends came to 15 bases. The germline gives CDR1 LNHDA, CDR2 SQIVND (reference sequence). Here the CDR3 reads CATTRGLGNQPQHF. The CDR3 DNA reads TGTGCCACTACTAGGGGACTTGGCAATCAGCCCCAGCATTTT.

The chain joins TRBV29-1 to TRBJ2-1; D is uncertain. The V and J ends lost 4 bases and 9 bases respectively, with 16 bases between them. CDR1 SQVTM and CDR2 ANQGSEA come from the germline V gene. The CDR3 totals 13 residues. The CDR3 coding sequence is TGCAGCGTTGGTGGGCTCCTGCGAAGTGAGCAGTTCTTC. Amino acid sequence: CSVGGLLRSEQFF.

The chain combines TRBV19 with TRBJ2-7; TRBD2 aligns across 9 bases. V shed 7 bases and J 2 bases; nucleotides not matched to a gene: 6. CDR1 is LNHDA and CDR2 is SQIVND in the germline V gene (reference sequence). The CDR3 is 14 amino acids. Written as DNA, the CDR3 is TGTGCCAGTAAGTCCGCTAGCGGGGCCTACGAGCAGTACTTC. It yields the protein CASKSASGAYEQYF.

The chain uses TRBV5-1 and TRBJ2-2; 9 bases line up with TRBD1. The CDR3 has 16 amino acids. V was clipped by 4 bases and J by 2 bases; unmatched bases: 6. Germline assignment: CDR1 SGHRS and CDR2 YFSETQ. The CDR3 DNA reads TGCGCCAGCAGCAAGGGACAGGGCTTTAACACCGGGGAGCTGTTTTTT. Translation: CASSKGQGFNTGELFF. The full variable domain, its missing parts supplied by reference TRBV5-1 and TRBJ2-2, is KAGVTQTPRYLIKTRGQQVTLSCSPISGHRSVSWYQQTPGQGLQFLFEYFSETQRNKGNFPGRFSGRQFSNSRSEMNVSTLELGDSALYLCASSKGQGFNTGELFFGEGSRLTVL.

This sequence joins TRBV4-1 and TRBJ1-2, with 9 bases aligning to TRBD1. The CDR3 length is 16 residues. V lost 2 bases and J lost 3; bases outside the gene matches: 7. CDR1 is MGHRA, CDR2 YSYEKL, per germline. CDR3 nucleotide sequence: TGCGCCAGCAGCCAACGATTGACAGGGGGAGACTATGGCTACACCTTC. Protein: CASSQRLTGGDYGYTF.

The CDR3 coding sequence is TGTGCCAGCATGCCTAGCGGGAGGGGCACAGATACGCAGTATTTT. It yields the protein CASMPSGRGTDTQYF. The rearrangement uses TRBV3-1 (or the pseudogene TRBV3-2) and TRBJ2-3; 12 nucleotides agree with TRBD2. The CDR3 is 15 amino acids. Trimming removed 7 bases from V and 1 base from J; junction bases left unmatched: 3. The germline V gene has CDR1 LGHDT and CDR2 YNNKEL (reference sequence).